This T cell receptor beta chain comes out of a study of radiotherapy plus CTLA-4 blockade in lung cancer. Study outcomes and limitations: Among blood TCR repertoires after radiotherapy plus ipilimumab, tumor-derived clones expanded.

The CDR3 is 15 amino acids. Germline V gene lookup returns CDR1 SEHNR and CDR2 FQNEAQ (reference sequence). Trimming took off 2 bases at V and 4 bases at J, with 14 bases between the two ends. About this clone itself: No antigen is known for it.

TCRdb's table, derived via immunoSEQ multiplex PCR, lists solely in-frame clones and lacks some. Among some 30,000 clones listed, roughly 83% were seen once. Source: peripheral blood, taken from a patient treated with radiotherapy plus ipilimumab. The chain carries TRBV7-9 and TRBJ1-2; D gene uncertain. The clonotype comes from a human donor with non-small cell lung cancer that progressed on radiotherapy plus ipilimumab. CDR3 in DNA: TGTGCCAGCAGCTTATCTGATCGTGTAGCCTATGGCTACACCTTC. The encoded protein is CASSLSDRVAYGYTF.